These T cell receptor beta chains were read from a single sample in a study of CD8 T cells in ankylosing spondylitis. MiXCR, applied by TCRdb to the 5' RACE reads, yields one record per CDR3 protein. Found here are around 300,000 distinct CDR3 sequences, more than 9% of them singletons; the top ten hold roughly 9.2%. Material: blood, either unsorted or a sorted T cell fraction (not recorded which). The receptors come from a female donor with ankylosing spondylitis or in good health (not recorded which). The CDR3 runs from the conserved cysteine through the conserved F or W. The D gene is left open where the match is weak. A clone size is listed for some rows: how often the clone was seen (once, few, many), or a class if it is expanded.

TGCAGCGTTGATAGGAGGGGTAAAGCTTTCTTT,CSVDRRGKAFF,TRBJ1-1,.,TRBV29-1,many
TGCAGTGCTCTAAGGGCCAGGGGGAATGGCTACACCTTC,CSALRARGNGYTF,TRBJ1-2,TRBD1,TRBV20-1,many
TGTGCCAGCAGCCCGACAGGGAAGGGAAACACCATATATTTT,CASSPTGKGNTIYF,TRBJ1-3,TRBD1,TRBV7-2,many
TGTGCCAGCGGGTTAGTGGGCACGTCCTACAATGAGCAGTTCTTC,CASGLVGTSYNEQFF,TRBJ2-1,.,TRBV5-5,many
TGTGCCATCAGACTGGACGGAAACACTGAAGCTTTCTTT,CAIRLDGNTEAFF,TRBJ1-1,.,TRBV10-3,many
TGTGCCAGCAGTTTAGCGCAGGGGACACCCTCCTACGAGCAGTACTTC,CASSLAQGTPSYEQYF,TRBJ2-7,.,TRBV12-3/TRBV12-4,many
TGTGCCAGCAGCCAATACACTAGCGGGAGGTCTTTGAACACCGGGGAGCTGTTTTTT,CASSQYTSGRSLNTGELFF,TRBJ2-2,TRBD2,TRBV3-1,few
TGTGCCAGCAGCCCTCCCCCTCGCGGGAGGCTGTACAATGAGCAGTTCTTC,CASSPPPRGRLYNEQFF,TRBJ2-1,TRBD2,TRBV11-2,many
TGCAGTGCTAGGGCCGGGCGCGGCAATGAGCAGTTCTTC,CSARAGRGNEQFF,TRBJ2-1,.,TRBV20-1,few
TGCGCCAGCAGCTTGGCGATTCGGGACACCATATATTTT,CASSLAIRDTIYF,TRBJ1-3,.,TRBV5-1,many
TGTGCCAGCAGTCCCACTCCGGGACATCTTTATTCCTACGAGCAGTACTTC,CASSPTPGHLYSYEQYF,TRBJ2-7,.,TRBV7-6,many
TGCAGTGCCAGAGTGGGTGAAAAACTGTTTTTT,CSARVGEKLFF,TRBJ1-4,.,TRBV20-1,many
TGTGCCAGCAGCTTGCGTTCGCTAGCGCATCAAGAGACCCAGTACTTC,CASSLRSLAHQETQYF,TRBJ2-5,.,TRBV5-5,many
TGTGCCAGCAGCTCCGAGGGGACGGTGACCTACGAGCAGTACTTC,CASSSEGTVTYEQYF,TRBJ2-7,.,TRBV7-2,few
TGTGCCAGCAGCCGAACAGGGATTAATTCACCCCTCCACTTT,CASSRTGINSPLHF,TRBJ1-6,.,TRBV3-1,few
TGTGCCAGCAGTTACTCGACCCAGGGCACGACCATAGCAAACACCATATATTTT,CASSYSTQGTTIANTIYF,TRBJ1-3,.,TRBV6-5,many
TGCAGCGTCAAGTTCAGCGTGAACACTGAAGCTTTCTTT,CSVKFSVNTEAFF,TRBJ1-1,.,TRBV29-1,many
TGTGCCAGCAGTCCTTACGAACATGAGCAGTTCTTC,CASSPYEHEQFF,TRBJ2-1,.,TRBV28,few
TGCAGTGCTGCGGGAGGGCCAAATATCTACGAGCAGTACTTC,CSAAGGPNIYEQYF,TRBJ2-7,TRBD2,TRBV20-1,many
TGTGCCAGCAGCCTGGATTACTTTGGCACAGATACGCAGTATTTT,CASSLDYFGTDTQYF,TRBJ2-3,.,TRBV7-9,many
TGTGCCAGCAGTTTATCTTCAGGGTCTGGAAACACCATATATTTT,CASSLSSGSGNTIYF,TRBJ1-3,.,TRBV27,few
TGCGCCAGCAGAGGGTCAGGAACGAACACTGAAGCTTTCTTT,CASRGSGTNTEAFF,TRBJ1-1,.,TRBV5-1,many
TGCGCCAGCAGCCAGGCTAGCGGGTTGGCCAATGAGCAGTTCTTC,CASSQASGLANEQFF,TRBJ2-1,TRBD2,TRBV5-1,.
TGTGCCAGCAGTCCTCAAACCGGACAGGGACGCGGTGGCTACACCTTC,CASSPQTGQGRGGYTF,TRBJ1-2,TRBD1,TRBV27,many
TGCAGCGCCGGTGGGGGACCAACCTATGGCTACACCTTC,CSAGGGPTYGYTF,TRBJ1-2,.,TRBV29-1,.
TGTGCCAGCAGTTTAGGGGCAGTCCAAGAGACCCAGTACTTC,CASSLGAVQETQYF,TRBJ2-5,.,TRBV5-1,many
TGCAGCGTTGATGACCGCTACAATGAGCAGTTCTTC,CSVDDRYNEQFF,TRBJ2-1,.,TRBV29-1,many
TGTGCCAGCAGTTCTGTAATGGGGATTACCTACAATGAGCAGTTCTTC,CASSSVMGITYNEQFF,TRBJ2-1,.,TRBV28,many
TGTGCCAGCCAGACCCAGCGGATACTCACCGGGGAGCTGTTTTTT,CASQTQRILTGELFF,TRBJ2-2,.,TRBV5-6,many
TGCAGTGCTAGAGTTCCTTTTCGGGGTGTTACGTATACAGATACGCAGTATTTT,CSARVPFRGVTYTDTQYF,TRBJ2-3,.,TRBV20-1,many
TGCGCCAGCAGACCGTCAGGTGACACTGAAGCTTTCTTT,CASRPSGDTEAFF,TRBJ1-1,.,TRBV5-1,many
TGTGCCAGCAGCTTATGGGACAGCACCTACGAGCAGTACTTC,CASSLWDSTYEQYF,TRBJ2-7,TRBD1,TRBV5-5,many
TGTGCCAGCAGCTTAGCATCGAGGACAGGGGAGAATTCACCCCTCCACTTT,CASSLASRTGENSPLHF,TRBJ1-6,TRBD1,TRBV7-8,few
TGTGCCAGCAGCCACCTTTCACAGGGTGATGGCTACACCTTC,CASSHLSQGDGYTF,TRBJ1-2,.,TRBV12-3/TRBV12-4,few
TGTGCCAGCAGCTGGACTAGCGCGAGAAAACCAGATACGCAGTATTTT,CASSWTSARKPDTQYF,TRBJ2-3,TRBD2,TRBV5-4,.
TGTGCCAGCAGTTTTGGGCCGGGGGTCTACGAGCAGTACTTC,CASSFGPGVYEQYF,TRBJ2-7,.,TRBV27,many
TGCAGTGCTAGACGTAGCGGGGGGGCGGGCACAGATACGCAGTATTTT,CSARRSGGAGTDTQYF,TRBJ2-3,TRBD2,TRBV20-1,few
TGTGCCAGCAGCAAAACGGACTCGAACACTGAAGCTTTCTTT,CASSKTDSNTEAFF,TRBJ1-1,.,TRBV9,many
TGTGCCAGCAGTTACACAGCTACCTACGAGCAGTACTTC,CASSYTATYEQYF,TRBJ2-7,.,TRBV6-2/TRBV6-3,many
TGTGCCAGCAGTTTTATTTTCGGGACTAGCGTCCACGAGCAGTACTTC,CASSFIFGTSVHEQYF,TRBJ2-7,TRBD2,TRBV27,.
TGTGCCAGCAGCGTAAGAATCCCAGAGACCCAGTACTTC,CASSVRIPETQYF,TRBJ2-5,.,TRBV7-2,many
TGCGCCAGCAGCTTGCTGAGAGACCGCGCCACCGGGGAGCTGTTTTTT,CASSLLRDRATGELFF,TRBJ2-2,.,TRBV5-1,.